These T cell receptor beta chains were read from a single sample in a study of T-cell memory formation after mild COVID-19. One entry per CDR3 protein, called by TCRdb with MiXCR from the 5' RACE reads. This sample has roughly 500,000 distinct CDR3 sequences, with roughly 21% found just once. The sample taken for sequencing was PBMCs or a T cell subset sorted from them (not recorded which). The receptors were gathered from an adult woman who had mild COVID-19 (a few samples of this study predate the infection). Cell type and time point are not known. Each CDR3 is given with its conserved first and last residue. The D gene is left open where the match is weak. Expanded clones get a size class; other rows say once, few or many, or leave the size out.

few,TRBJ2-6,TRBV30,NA,TGTGCCTGGAGTGTATACCCCCCTGTACGTCGTGGGACCAACGTCCTGACTTTC,CAWSVYPPVRRGTNVLTF
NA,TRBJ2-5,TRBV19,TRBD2,TGTGCCAGTAGCCCAACCGGGACTAGCTGGGAGACCCAGTACTTC,CASSPTGTSWETQYF
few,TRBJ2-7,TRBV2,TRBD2,TGTGCCAGCCGACGACTAGCGGGTGTGCGCTACGAGCAGTACTTC,CASRRLAGVRYEQYF
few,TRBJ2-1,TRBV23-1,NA,TGCGCCAGCCCCCCCAGGGGAGACTACAATGAGCAGTTCTTC,CASPPRGDYNEQFF
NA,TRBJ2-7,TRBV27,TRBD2,TGTGCCAGCAGCAAGGGACTAGCCTACGAGCAGTACTTC,CASSKGLAYEQYF
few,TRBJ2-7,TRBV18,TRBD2,TGTGCCAGCTCACCAGCGGGAGTCTACGAGCAGTACTTC,CASSPAGVYEQYF
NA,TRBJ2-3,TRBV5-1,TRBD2,TGCGCCAGCAGCTTGGAGCCGGGGGGGGCCACAGATACGCAGTATTTT,CASSLEPGGATDTQYF
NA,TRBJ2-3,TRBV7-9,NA,TGTGCCAGCAGCAGCCTAAGGACAGCGGCTGGTACGCAGTATTTT,CASSSLRTAAGTQYF
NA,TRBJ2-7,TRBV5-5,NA,TGTGCCAGCAGCTTAACAGGTGATACCTCCTACGAGCAGTACTTC,CASSLTGDTSYEQYF
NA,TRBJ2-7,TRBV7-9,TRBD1,TGTGCCAGCAGTCGGGACAGGCTCGGGTCCTACGAGCAGTACTTC,CASSRDRLGSYEQYF
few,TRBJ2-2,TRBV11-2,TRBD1,TGTGCCAGCCAGGGGGACACCGGGGAGCTGTTTTTT,CASQGDTGELFF
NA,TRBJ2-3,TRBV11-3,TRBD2,TGTGCCAGCAGCCCCCGCCGGAGCGGGAGACCAGATACGCAGTATTTT,CASSPRRSGRPDTQYF
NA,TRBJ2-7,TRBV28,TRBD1,TGTGCCAGCAGTTCCACAGGGGGCTGGGGGGAGCAGTACTTC,CASSSTGGWGEQYF
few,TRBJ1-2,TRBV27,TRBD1,TGTGCCAGCAGGGGACAGCCTAGGGGCTACACCTTC,CASRGQPRGYTF
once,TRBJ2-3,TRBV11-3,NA,TGTGCCAGCAGCTTAGGGGACGGCGGAGAGTTCACAGATACGCAGTATTTT,CASSLGDGGEFTDTQYF
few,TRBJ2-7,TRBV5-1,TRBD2,TGCGCCAGCAGCTTGGGTTCGGCTAGCGGAGACGAGCAGTACTTC,CASSLGSASGDEQYF
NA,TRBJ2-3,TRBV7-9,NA,TGTGCCAGCAGCCACATAATAGATACGCAGTATTTT,CASSHIIDTQYF
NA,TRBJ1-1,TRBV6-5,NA,TGTGCCAGCACCCCCGGTCGTCTAGGCACTGAAGCTTTCTTT,CASTPGRLGTEAFF
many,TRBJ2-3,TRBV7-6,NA,TGTGCCAGCAGCTTAGGGAGCCAGGGCCCTTATACGCAGTATTTT,CASSLGSQGPYTQYF
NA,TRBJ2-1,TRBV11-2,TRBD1,TGTGCCAGCTGTTCCACAGGGGGCGGTGCCGGCTCCTACAATGAGCAGTTCTTC,CASCSTGGGAGSYNEQFF
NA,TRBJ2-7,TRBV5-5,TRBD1,TGTGCCAGCAGACCGGGGACAGGGACTTCCTACGAGCAGTACTTC,CASRPGTGTSYEQYF
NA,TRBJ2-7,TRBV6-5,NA,TGTGCCAGCAGTTACTCCGGAGCACAGTTCTACGAGCAGTACTTC,CASSYSGAQFYEQYF
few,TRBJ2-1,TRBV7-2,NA,TGTGCCAGCAGCCCGGACAGAATAAATGAGCAGTTCTTC,CASSPDRINEQFF
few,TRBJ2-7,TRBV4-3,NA,TGCGCCAGCAGCCAAAGCCATGGACTCTCCTACGAGCAGTACTTC,CASSQSHGLSYEQYF
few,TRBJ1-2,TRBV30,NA,TGTGCCTGGAGTGGTTCCCTCTATGGCTACACCTTC,CAWSGSLYGYTF
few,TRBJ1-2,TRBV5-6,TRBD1,TGTGCCAGCAGCTTGGGCGGCAGGGGGCTCGATGGCTACACCTTC,CASSLGGRGLDGYTF
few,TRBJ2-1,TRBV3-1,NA,TGTGCCAGCAGCCAATCGGACAATGAGCAGTTCTTC,CASSQSDNEQFF
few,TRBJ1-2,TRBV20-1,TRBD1,TGCAGTGCTAGAGAACCGGGACAGTCCCACACCTTC,CSAREPGQSHTF
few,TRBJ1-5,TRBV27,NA,TGTGCCAGCAGCCCGTTAGGGTCTGGCCAGCCCCAGCATTTT,CASSPLGSGQPQHF
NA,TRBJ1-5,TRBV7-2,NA,TGTGCCAGCAGCAGATCAGGGTATCAGCCCCAGCATTTT,CASSRSGYQPQHF
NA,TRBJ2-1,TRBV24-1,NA,TGTGCCACCAGTGATTACAGGGTTGAGCAGTTCTTC,CATSDYRVEQFF
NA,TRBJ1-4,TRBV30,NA,TGTGCCTGGGGGCCATGGACTGATGAAAAACTGTTTTTT,CAWGPWTDEKLFF
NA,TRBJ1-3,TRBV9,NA,TGTGCCAGCAGCGCTGACATAGGAAACACCATATATTTT,CASSADIGNTIYF
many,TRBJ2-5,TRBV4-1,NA,TGCGCCAGCAGCCAAAGTACGATCCAAGAGACCCAGTACTTC,CASSQSTIQETQYF
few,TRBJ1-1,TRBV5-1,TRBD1,TGCGCCAGCAATGGACAGGGGGGACTGAACACTGAAGCTTTCTTT,CASNGQGGLNTEAFF
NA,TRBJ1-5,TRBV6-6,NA,TGTGCCAGCAGTTCCCGGGACCTCAACGGGCCCCAGCATTTT,CASSSRDLNGPQHF
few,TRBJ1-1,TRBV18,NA,TGTGCCAGCTCACCACTAGTGCCTAACACTGAAGCTTTCTTT,CASSPLVPNTEAFF
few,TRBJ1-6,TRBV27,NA,TGTGCCAGCAGTCCTGGGACGCCAATTCGGGCCCTCCACTTT,CASSPGTPIRALHF
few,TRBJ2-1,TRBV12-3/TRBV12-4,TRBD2,TGTGCCAGCAGTTTCACTAGCGGGGGGGCCATTGAGCAGTTCTTC,CASSFTSGGAIEQFF
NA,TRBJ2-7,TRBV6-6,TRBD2,TGTGCCAGTAGGACTAGCGAATTATACGAGCAGTACTTC,CASRTSELYEQYF
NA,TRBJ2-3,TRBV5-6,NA,TGTGCCAGCAGCTTGGGGGTCAGTAGCTTTGGTACGCAGTATTTT,CASSLGVSSFGTQYF
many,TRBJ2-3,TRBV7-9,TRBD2,TGTGCCAGCAGCTTAATGTTAGCGGGGTTTGGCACAGATACGCAGTATTTT,CASSLMLAGFGTDTQYF
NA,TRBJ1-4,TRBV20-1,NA,TGCAGTGCTAGAGTATACAGCTCAACTAATGAAAAACTGTTTTTT,CSARVYSSTNEKLFF
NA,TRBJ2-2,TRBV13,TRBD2,TGTGCCAGCAGCTTCAGCGGGGGGGCCTTCGGGGAGCTGTTTTTT,CASSFSGGAFGELFF
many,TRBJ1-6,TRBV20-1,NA,TGCAGTGCTAGAGTGTCCGGGTATAATTCACCCCTCCACTTT,CSARVSGYNSPLHF
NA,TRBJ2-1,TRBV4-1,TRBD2,TGCGCCAGCAGCCCACTAGCGGGGGTGGATGAGCAGTTCTTC,CASSPLAGVDEQFF
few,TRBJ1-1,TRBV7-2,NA,TGTGCCAGCAGCTTAAGCTCTGGCACTGAAGCTTTCTTT,CASSLSSGTEAFF
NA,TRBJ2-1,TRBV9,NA,TGTGCCAGCAGCGTAGGTCTCCAGCAGTTCTTC,CASSVGLQQFF
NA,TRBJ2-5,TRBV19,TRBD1,TGTGCCAGTAGGATGGACAGGCGGGAGACCCAGTACTTC,CASRMDRRETQYF